A single sample gave rise to the 19 T cell receptor beta chains below, sequenced in a study of blood T cell repertoires in COVID-19. The method was immunoSEQ multiplex PCR; TCRdb's version includes in-frame clones alone and lacks a portion of them. The sample lists around 93,000 clones, about 80% occurring once. The material sequenced was peripheral blood. Receptors were obtained from a man in his 60s with acute or convalescent COVID-19.

V and J are TRBV5-1 and TRBJ1-3, with D possibly being TRBD1 (5 bases). The V end lost 3 bases, the J end lost 4 bases, and 8 bases lay between the germline ends. The germline gives CDR1 SGHRS, CDR2 YFSETQ. CDR3 length: 13 amino acids. CDR3 DNA sequence: TGCGCCAGCAGCTCAGGGTACGGAAACACCATATATTTT. Amino acids: CASSSGYGNTIYF.

This chain uses TRBV9 with TRBJ2-1, with D perhaps matching TRBD2 (5 bases). The CDR3 is 13 residues long. Per germline, CDR1 SGDLS and CDR2 YYNGEE. Trimming shortened V by 2 bases and J by 3 bases, and 6 bases separated the two germline ends. The DNA of the CDR3 is TGTGCCAGCAGCGTTGACTACTACAATGAGCAGTTCTTC. Translating gives CASSVDYYNEQFF.

This chain connects TRBV5-4 to TRBJ2-6, with 12 bases lining up with TRBD1. Losses at the gene ends were 4 bases for V and 4 bases for J; bases not matched to a gene: 6. CDR1 SGHNT and CDR2 YYREEE come from the germline V gene (reference sequence). This CDR3 spans 17 amino acids. CDR3 DNA: TGTGCCAGCAGCCCGGGACAGGGGGCGGGAGGGGCCAACGTCCTGACTTTC. Its translation is CASSPGQGAGGANVLTF. Full variable domain (rest looked up from reference TRBV5-4 and TRBJ2-6): ETGVTQSPTHLIKTRGQQVTLRCSSQSGHNTVSWYQQALGQGPQFIFQYYREEENGRGNFPPRFSGLQFPNYSSELNVNALELDDSALYLCASSPGQGAGGANVLTFGAGSRLTVL.

This clone was detected only once. Here the CDR3 reads CASTRAGGTNEKLFF. In DNA form, the CDR3 reads TGTGCCAGCACCCGAGCAGGGGGCACTAATGAAAAACTGTTTTTT. The chain has TRBV2 and TRBJ1-4; 8 bases are shared with TRBD1. Germline V gives CDR1 SNHLY, CDR2 FYNNEI. V lost 7 bases to trimming and J lost 2 bases; unmatched junction nucleotides: 6. The CDR3 loop spans 15 amino acids.

The V and J genes are TRBV27 and TRBJ2-2; D might be TRBD2 (6 bases). This CDR3 has 15 residues. The V gene lost 10 bases and the J gene lost 1 base, with 16 bases spanning the gap. The germline CDR1 and CDR2 sequences are MNHEY and SMNVEV (reference sequence). The CDR3 here is CATLLRRENTGELFF. The CDR3 DNA reads as TGTGCCACCCTACTCAGGCGGGAGAACACCGGGGAGCTGTTTTTT.

The V call is TRBV29-1, the J call TRBJ2-3; TRBD2 is a possible D gene (5 bases). There are 13 residues in the CDR3. Looked up from germline, CDR1 is SQVTM and CDR2 is ANQGSEA. The V end lost 4 bases, the J end lost 1 base, and 9 bases lay between the germline ends. Here the CDR3 reads CSVGDYRTDTQYF. For the CDR3, the DNA is TGCAGCGTTGGTGACTATCGCACAGATACGCAGTATTTT.

The rearrangement uses TRBV19 and TRBJ1-3, with 10 nucleotides matching TRBD1. Losses at the gene ends were 5 bases for V and 3 bases for J; bases not matched to a gene: 4. Germline V CDR1 and CDR2: LNHDA, SQIVND (reference sequence). CDR3 length equals 15 residues. CDR3: CASSSDRGLGNTIYF. The CDR3 DNA sequence: TGTGCCAGTAGTTCAGACAGGGGGCTTGGAAACACCATATATTTT. The full variable domain, with the rest looked up from reference TRBV19 and TRBJ1-3, is DGGITQSPKYLFRKEGQNVTLSCEQNLNHDAMYWYRQDPGQGLRLIYYSQIVNDFQKGDIAEGYSVSREKKESFPLTVTSAQKNPTAFYLCASSSDRGLGNTIYFGEGSWLTVV.

The chain recombines TRBV9 with TRBJ1-5; 11 nucleotides match TRBD1. This CDR3 spans 14 amino acids. V dropped 4 bases and J dropped 9; count of bases not matched to a gene: 6. Per germline, CDR1 SGDLS and CDR2 YYNGEE. Here the CDR3 reads CASSPGQGDRPQHF. CDR3 bases: TGTGCCAGCAGCCCGGGACAGGGGGATAGGCCCCAGCATTTT.

Many counts were recorded for this clone. The V gene is TRBV30, the J gene TRBJ2-7; a weak D match, TRBD2 (5 bases). The V end was cut by 6 bases, the J end by 5 bases, with 17 bases between. CDR1 and CDR2 (germline): GTSNPN, SVGIG (reference sequence). CDR3 length: 13 residues. The chain's CDR3 is CACTLASADEQYF. CDR3 DNA sequence: TGTGCCTGTACCTTAGCGTCCGCTGACGAGCAGTACTTC.

This clone has a handful of counts. V usage is TRBV6-2 or TRBV6-3 and J usage is TRBJ2-3; no clear D gene. Germline CDR1 and CDR2: MNHEY and SVGEGT. The CDR3 extends over 11 amino acids. Trimming took 6 bases from V and 6 from J, leaving 7 bases between them. Here the CDR3 reads CASSTSDTQYF. The CDR3 nucleotides read TGTGCCAGCAGCACATCCGATACGCAGTATTTT.

V and J are TRBV12-5 and TRBJ1-1, with D unclear. Germline CDR1 reads LGHNT; CDR2 reads FRNRAP. This CDR3 has 15 amino acids. Between the trimmed V and J ends, which lost 0 bases and 1 base, there was a span of 9 bases. This CDR3 is CASGLVISSNTEAFF. CDR3 sequence (DNA): TGTGCTAGTGGTTTGGTAATATCCTCGAACACTGAAGCTTTCTTT.

V is TRBV19 and J is TRBJ1-6; 8 bases map to TRBD1. Trimming took 6 bases from V and 6 from J; bases not matched to a gene: 7. The CDR3 covers 15 residues. The germline V gene encodes CDR1 LNHDA and CDR2 SQIVND (reference sequence). The CDR3 here is CASRAGQGLNSPLHF. CDR3 nucleotide sequence: TGTGCCAGTAGAGCCGGACAGGGCCTTAATTCACCCCTCCACTTT.

The rearrangement links TRBV15 to TRBJ2-5; possibly TRBD2 for D (6 bases). The CDR3 loop spans 16 amino acids. Trimming took off 1 base at V and 4 bases at J, with 16 bases between the two ends. Looked up from germline, CDR1 is LNHNV and CDR2 is YYDKDF (reference sequence). In nucleotides, the CDR3 is TGTGCCACCAGCAGAGTCCTAGCGAGCCCTGGAGAGACCCAGTACTTC. Its translation is CATSRVLASPGETQYF. The full variable domain, its missing parts supplied by reference TRBV15 and TRBJ2-5, is DAMVIQNPRYQVTQFGKPVTLSCSQTLNHNVMYWYQQKSSQAPKLLFHYYDKDFNNEADTPDNFQSRRPNTSFCFLDIRSPGLGDTAMYLCATSRVLASPGETQYFGPGTRLLVL.

The CDR3 DNA reads as TGTGCCAGCACCCGCAAACTAGAGTCAGGTGAGCAGTTCTTC. The encoded protein is CASTRKLESGEQFF. The chain links TRBV3-1 (or the pseudogene TRBV3-2) to TRBJ2-1, with D possibly TRBD2 on 5 matching bases. V lost 7 bases and J lost 9, with 19 bases in between. The length of the CDR3 is 14 residues. Looked up from germline, CDR1 is LGHDT and CDR2 is YNNKEL (reference sequence).

This clone was recorded only once. The rearrangement uses TRBV5-4 and TRBJ2-4; 13 nucleotides agree with TRBD2. Losses at the gene ends were 2 bases for V and 6 bases for J; bases not matched to a gene: 2. The CDR3 covers 15 residues. Germline CDR1 SGHNT, CDR2 YYREEE (reference sequence). The CDR3 loop is CASSFRLAGGNIQYF. The CDR3 region has the DNA TGTGCCAGCAGCTTTCGACTAGCGGGAGGAAACATTCAGTACTTC.

This sequence joins TRBV7-2 and TRBJ1-2; 8 bases line up with TRBD1. V lost 5 bases to trimming and J lost 6 bases; unmatched junction nucleotides: 5. Germline V gene lookup returns CDR1 SGHTA and CDR2 FQGNSA. CDR3 size: 13 residues. This CDR3 reads CASSVQGAHGYTF. The DNA for the CDR3 is TGTGCCAGCAGCGTCCAGGGGGCACATGGCTACACCTTC.

This CDR3 reads CASSAGAGRIPQHF. CDR3 bases: TGTGCCAGCAGCGCCGGGGCAGGGAGGATTCCCCAGCATTTT. The V gene is TRBV7-9, the J gene TRBJ1-5, with D perhaps TRBD1 (5 bases). This CDR3 contains 14 residues. V gave up 5 bases and J gave up 10 bases, with 18 bases separating them. CDR1 SEHNR and CDR2 FQNEAQ come from the germline V gene (reference sequence).

The chain couples TRBV18 to TRBJ1-6, with 12 bases identical to TRBD1. The CDR3 totals 17 residues. Looked up from germline, CDR1 is KGHSH and CDR2 is LQKENI. V trimming: 3 bases; J trimming: 6 bases; junction bases outside the gene matches: 6. The CDR3 DNA reads as TGTGCCAGCTCACCTCCGGGACAGGGGGCTGGTAATTCACCCCTCCACTTT. Translating it yields CASSPPGQGAGNSPLHF.

The chain employs TRBV12-3 or TRBV12-4 and TRBJ2-7; perhaps TRBD1 as D (5 bases). Trimming stripped 0 bases from V and 5 bases from J, with 8 bases between. The CDR3 runs to 13 residues. The CDR3 DNA reads as TGTGCCAGCAGTTTAGCAGGGGCCGACGAGCAGTACGTC. This translates into CASSLAGADEQYV.